The 25 T cell receptor beta chains presented below share a single source sample, sequenced in a study of blood T cell repertoires in COVID-19. Assay: immunoSEQ multiplex PCR; the TCRdb copy retains only in-frame clones and omits some. There are around 700,000 clones in the sample; over 80% occur only once, and 0.2% to 0.3% lies in the top ten. The specimen was peripheral blood. The receptors here all came from a woman in her late teens or twenties with acute or convalescent COVID-19.

The V call is TRBV7-9, the J call TRBJ2-5, with 8 bases matching TRBD1. There are 15 residues in the CDR3. Germline V gene data show CDR1 as SEHNR and CDR2 as FQNEAQ (reference sequence). Losses at the gene ends were 5 bases for V and 5 bases for J; bases not matched to a gene: 10. This CDR3 is CASSQSRTGPETQYF. In DNA form, the CDR3 reads TGTGCCAGCAGCCAATCCAGGACAGGGCCGGAGACCCAGTACTTC.

This chain links TRBV7-2 with TRBJ1-2; weak D call: TRBD1 (5 bases). The CDR3 extends over 13 amino acids. V lost 4 bases to trimming and J lost 1 base, with 7 bases between them. In germline, CDR1 is SGHTA, CDR2 FQGNSA. This CDR3 reads CASSSRVNYGYTF. CDR3 DNA sequence: TGTGCCAGCAGCTCCAGGGTTAACTATGGCTACACCTTC.

DNA for the CDR3: TGCGCCAGCTCCGAGCGGGAGGCTTCCTACGAGCAGTACTTC. It encodes CASSEREASYEQYF. The chain combines TRBV5-1 with TRBJ2-7; 9 nucleotides line up with TRBD2. The CDR3 loop spans 14 amino acids. Trimming removed 7 bases from V and 1 base from J; junction bases left unmatched: 6. Germline V CDR1 and CDR2: SGHRS, YFSETQ.

The chain uses TRBV5-1 and TRBJ2-3, with a possible D match to TRBD1 (5 bases). The CDR3 consists of 15 residues. With 0 bases removed from V and 1 base from J, the gap between germline ends came to 9 bases. Germline CDR1 SGHRS, CDR2 YFSETQ. CDR3 nucleotides: TGCGCCAGCAGCTTGGGTGAAGGGGGCACAGATACGCAGTATTTT. Its translation: CASSLGEGGTDTQYF.

The chain recombines TRBV19 with TRBJ1-1, with TRBD1 as a possible D gene (6 bases). The germline V gene has CDR1 LNHDA and CDR2 SQIVND (reference sequence). The CDR3 length is 17 residues. Between the trimmed V and J ends, which lost 10 bases and 0 bases, there was a span of 24 bases. CDR3 region: CATPRAPTGPMNTEAFF. The CDR3 DNA follows: TGTGCCACCCCGAGGGCCCCAACAGGGCCCATGAACACTGAAGCTTTCTTT.

The chain recombines TRBV30 with TRBJ1-1, with D unresolved. Trimming took 5 bases from V and 3 from J, leaving 10 bases between them. This CDR3 is built from 12 residues. Germline V lookup: CDR1 GTSNPN, CDR2 SVGIG (reference sequence). CDR3 nucleotide sequence: TGTGCCTGGGGCTTAGGAGACACTGAAGCTTTCTTT. This translates into CAWGLGDTEAFF.

The V gene is TRBV19, the J gene TRBJ1-1; D remains ambiguous. V lost 3 bases and J 1 base, leaving 12 bases between the germline ends. The CDR3 length is 15 residues. CDR1 is LNHDA, CDR2 SQIVND, per germline (reference sequence). CDR3 in DNA: TGTGCCAGTAGTATGCTTGCGGGTCGGAACACTGAAGCTTTCTTT. Its translation is CASSMLAGRNTEAFF.

The chain employs TRBV4-1 and TRBJ1-2; D uncertain. The ends were cut back, 0 bases at V and 1 base at J, with 6 bases in the middle. This CDR3 region has 14 residues. Germline V gene sequence: CDR1 MGHRA, CDR2 YSYEKL. CDR3 in DNA: TGCGCCAGCAGCCAAGAACACCTTAACTATGGCTACACCTTC. Translation gives CASSQEHLNYGYTF.

The V gene is TRBV9, the J gene TRBJ1-1; D not certain. The V and J ends lost 0 bases and 2 bases respectively, with 8 bases between them. Looked up from germline, CDR1 is SGDLS and CDR2 is YYNGEE. CDR3 length equals 14 residues. The CDR3 nucleotides are TGTGCCAGCAGCGTAGTAGCGGTAAACACTGAAGCTTTCTTT. It is translated as CASSVVAVNTEAFF.

The chain joins TRBV5-1 to TRBJ2-1; unclear D gene. Germline loops: CDR1 SGHRS, CDR2 YFSETQ. V lost 4 bases to trimming and J lost 7 bases, with 6 bases between them. The CDR3 runs to 11 residues. The chain's CDR3 is CASSQNNEQFF. The CDR3 coding sequence is TGCGCCAGCAGCCAAAATAATGAGCAGTTCTTC.

This clone has more than one count but fewer than ten. This chain connects TRBV28 to TRBJ1-6, with D maybe TRBD1 (6 bases). CDR1 and CDR2 from the germline V gene are MDHEN and SYDVKM. V was shortened by 11 bases and J by 3 bases, with 17 bases between the two germline ends. The CDR3 is 15 amino acids. The CDR3 DNA reads TGTGCCGGCTCCTCAGGGGATATCTATAATTCACCCCTCCACTTT. It encodes CAGSSGDIYNSPLHF.

V usage is TRBV5-1 and J usage is TRBJ1-2, with D maybe TRBD1 (6 bases). V was cut by 4 bases and J by 2 bases, with 15 bases left in between. The CDR3 totals 15 residues. Germline CDR1 and CDR2: SGHRS and YFSETQ. CDR3 loop: CASSNLPGQNYGYTF. The CDR3 DNA reads as TGCGCCAGCAGCAACCTCCCGGGACAAAACTATGGCTACACCTTC. The full variable domain, with the rest looked up from reference TRBV5-1 and TRBJ1-2, is KAGVTQTPRYLIKTRGQQVTLSCSPISGHRSVSWYQQTPGQGLQFLFEYFSETQRNKGNFPGRFSGRQFSNSRSEMNVSTLELGDSALYLCASSNLPGQNYGYTFGSGTRLTVV.

The chain employs TRBV4-1 and TRBJ2-1, with 8 nucleotides matching TRBD2. Trimming cost V 3 bases and J 5 bases; bases outside gene matches: 15. From germline, CDR1 is MGHRA and CDR2 YSYEKL. There are 18 residues in the CDR3. The DNA of the CDR3 is TGCGCCAGCAGCCACCTTATGAAGTCGGGGGGGGACGACAATGAGCAGTTCTTC. It is translated as CASSHLMKSGGDDNEQFF.

The V gene is TRBV19, the J gene TRBJ1-6, with no clear D. Trimming cost V 0 bases and J 3 bases, with 12 bases left between them. The germline V gene has CDR1 LNHDA and CDR2 SQIVND (reference sequence). The CDR3 covers 17 residues. This chain's CDR3 is CASSIESPGFYNSPLHF. CDR3 nucleotide sequence: TGTGCCAGTAGTATAGAGTCCCCGGGATTCTATAATTCACCCCTCCACTTT.

This sequence joins TRBV24-1 and TRBJ2-3; a possible D gene is TRBD2 (6 bases). The CDR3 has 14 residues. Germline assignment: CDR1 KGHDR and CDR2 SFDVKD. The V end lost 7 bases, the J end lost 3 bases, and 13 bases lay between the germline ends. CDR3 loop: CATSPREGTDTQYF. The CDR3 region has the DNA TGTGCCACCAGCCCGCGGGAAGGGACAGATACGCAGTATTTT.

The chain employs TRBV24-1 and TRBJ1-2; D ambiguous. The ends were cut back, 4 bases at V and 9 bases at J, with 14 bases in the middle. Germline V CDR1 and CDR2: KGHDR, SFDVKD. This CDR3 contains 13 residues. CDR3 amino acids: CATSEPNQNSYTF. Written as DNA, the CDR3 is TGTGCCACCAGTGAGCCGAACCAGAATAGCTACACCTTC.

The J gene is TRBJ2-5, the V gene TRBV5-6, with unresolved D. The ends were cut back, 0 bases at V and 4 bases at J, with 7 bases in the middle. The CDR3 consists of 13 residues. Germline V lookup: CDR1 SGHDT, CDR2 YYEEEE. CDR3 region: CASSLGRRETQYF. For the CDR3, the DNA is TGTGCCAGCAGCTTGGGCAGAAGAGAGACCCAGTACTTC.

This sequence joins TRBV10-3 and TRBJ2-7; a weak D match, TRBD1 (5 bases). This CDR3 has 13 amino acids. V shed 6 bases and J shed 0 bases, with 9 bases lying between them. The germline gives CDR1 ENHRY, CDR2 SYGVKD. DNA of the CDR3: TGTGCCATCAGCACAGGTACCTCCTACGAGCAGTACTTC. Translated: CAISTGTSYEQYF.

The chain links TRBV6-6 to TRBJ1-1; no definite D call. There are 12 residues in the CDR3. The V gene lost 5 bases and the J gene lost 3 bases, with 7 bases spanning the gap. Per the germline V gene, CDR1 is MNHNY and CDR2 is SVGAGI (reference sequence). The CDR3 sequence: CASSPPYTEAFF. The CDR3 coding sequence is TGTGCCAGCAGTCCCCCTTACACTGAAGCTTTCTTT.

The chain uses TRBV4-1 and TRBJ2-1, with D possibly TRBD2 on 5 matching bases. Germline-derived CDR1 and CDR2 are MGHRA and YSYEKL. V was cut by 4 bases and J by 2 bases, with 12 bases left in between. The CDR3 is 15 residues long. CDR3 region: CASSPTRGAYNEQFF. CDR3 DNA sequence: TGCGCCAGCAGCCCGACACGGGGTGCCTACAATGAGCAGTTCTTC.

V gene TRBV6-5 combines with J gene TRBJ1-6; no clear D gene. From germline, CDR1 is MNHEY and CDR2 SVGAGI. The CDR3 consists of 13 residues. The ends were cut back, 8 bases at V and 10 bases at J, with 15 bases in the middle. The chain's CDR3 is CASWLTLESPLHF. In DNA form, the CDR3 reads TGTGCCAGCTGGTTAACATTGGAGTCACCCCTCCACTTT.

This chain connects TRBV7-2 to TRBJ1-1; TRBD1 is a possible D gene (5 bases). V lost 7 bases and J lost 3, with 9 bases in between. This CDR3 contains 12 residues. Germline lookup yields CDR1 SGHTA and CDR2 FQGNSA. Here the CDR3 reads CASTAGYTEAFF. CDR3 in DNA: TGTGCCAGCACCGCAGGGTACACTGAAGCTTTCTTT.

The rearrangement uses TRBV6-5 and TRBJ2-5; possible D gene TRBD1, 6 bases. The germline V gene has CDR1 MNHEY and CDR2 SVGAGI. This CDR3 has 13 residues. V dropped 6 bases and J dropped 5 bases, with 13 bases sitting between them. The CDR3 is CASSPQGAETQYF. The DNA for the CDR3 is TGTGCCAGCAGCCCACAGGGTGCGGAGACCCAGTACTTC.

The rearrangement uses TRBV11-2 and TRBJ1-1, with D possibly matching TRBD1 (5 bases). Germline lookup yields CDR1 SGHAT and CDR2 FQNNGV. Trimming left V 10 bases short and J 6 bases short, with 24 bases between. The CDR3 spans 15 residues. The chain's CDR3 is CAIHRIGRWGPEAFF. The CDR3 nucleotides are TGTGCCATCCACAGAATCGGCCGATGGGGCCCTGAAGCTTTCTTT.

This chain links TRBV2 with TRBJ1-2; D gene ambiguous. The germline CDR1 and CDR2 sequences are SNHLY and FYNNEI. This CDR3 comprises 14 residues. V gave up 4 bases and J gave up 6 bases, with 15 bases separating them. DNA of the CDR3: TGTGCCAGCAGTGCCCGGGGAGTCTCGGATGGCTACACCTTC. It specifies CASSARGVSDGYTF.